This TCR beta chain is from a study of T cell clonality in common variable immunodeficiency. Points from the study as a whole: Links between repertoire features and CVID complications were heterogeneity-limited.

Assay used: immunoSEQ multiplex PCR; TCRdb lists only in-frame clones, some missing. The sample gives over 40,000 clones, none seen only once, and the top ten clones hold about 6.5%. CDR1 is PRHDT and CDR2 is FYEKMQ in the germline V gene (reference sequence). V gave up 0 bases and J gave up 2 bases; unmatched junction bases: 7. The CDR3 is 18 amino acids. This clone occurred many times. Its antigen is still unknown. The read halts 3 residues ahead of the CDR3 end, with the missing end drawn from the germline J gene. This receptor was taken from a person aged 18 to 75 in good health. The specimen was peripheral blood mononuclear cells. The chain couples TRBV13 to TRBJ2-7, with 13 bases lining up with TRBD2. CDR3 bases read: TGTGCCAGCAGCTTAGGTACTAGCGGGGGGGCGAAACCCTACGAG. Translation gives CASSLGTSGGAKPYE. The CDR3 in full is CASSLGTSGGAKPYEQYF.